These 10 T cell receptor beta chains came from one sample sequenced in a study of beta chain features in type 1 diabetes. As every portion of the isolated RNA was reverse transcribed, the sequencing read expressed TCRB transcripts. TCRdb's table, derived via immunoSEQ multiplex PCR, lists solely in-frame clones and lacks some. The data hold about 360,000 clones, with 10% to 15% observed a single time. The sequencing input was naive CD4+ T cells from blood. The receptors were sampled from a man aged 18 to 35 in good health.

This clone has just a few counts. The chain has TRBV5-1 and TRBJ2-7, with 10 bases fitting TRBD1. The junction had 8 bases not matched to a gene; V was cut back by 4 bases and J by 1 base. CDR1 and CDR2 from the germline V gene are SGHRS and YFSETQ. The CDR3 is 16 residues long. The CDR3 sequence is CASSPLRTGGSYEQYF. CDR3 nucleotides: TGCGCCAGCAGCCCATTAAGGACAGGGGGTTCCTACGAGCAGTACTTC. The variable domain in full, completed from reference TRBV5-1 and TRBJ2-7, reads KAGVTQTPRYLIKTRGQQVTLSCSPISGHRSVSWYQQTPGQGLQFLFEYFSETQRNKGNFPGRFSGRQFSNSRSEMNVSTLELGDSALYLCASSPLRTGGSYEQYFGPGTRLTVT.

This clone turned up a few times. This rearrangement joins TRBV29-1 to TRBJ1-1; no clear D gene. This CDR3 has 12 amino acids. Trimming took off 7 bases at V and 2 bases at J, with 11 bases between the two ends. Germline-derived CDR1 and CDR2 are SQVTM and ANQGSEA. The CDR3 DNA follows: TGCAGCGGTACCGAAACTAACACTGAAGCTTTCTTT. Translation: CSGTETNTEAFF.

This clone was seen more than once but under ten times. V is TRBV28 and J is TRBJ1-2; unclear D gene. The CDR3 consists of 13 residues. CDR1 is MDHEN and CDR2 is SYDVKM in the germline V gene. Between the trimmed V and J ends, which lost 6 bases and 4 bases, there was a span of 12 bases. This CDR3 is CASSRRPFYGYTF. CDR3 DNA: TGTGCCAGCAGCCGTCGTCCCTTCTATGGCTACACCTTC.

V usage is TRBV28 and J usage is TRBJ2-4; D is unresolved. This CDR3 contains 13 residues. Trimming removed 8 bases from V and 1 base from J, with 9 bases in between. Per germline, CDR1 MDHEN and CDR2 SYDVKM. The CDR3 loop reads CASGSQAKNIQYF. The CDR3 nucleotides read TGTGCCAGCGGTTCGCAGGCCAAAAACATTCAGTACTTC.

V gene TRBV7-3 combines with J gene TRBJ2-1, with 12 bases that match TRBD2. The germline gives CDR1 SGHTA, CDR2 FQGTGA. The V gene end was trimmed by 4 bases and the J gene end by 0 bases; junction bases not matched to a gene: 10. The CDR3 spans 19 residues. CDR3 loop: CASSSPTSGSLNSYNEQFF. CDR3 coding DNA: TGTGCCAGCAGCTCACCGACTAGCGGGAGTCTGAACTCCTACAATGAGCAGTTCTTC.

This rearrangement joins TRBV7-2 to TRBJ1-5; the D gene is possibly TRBD1 (5 bases). Germline loops: CDR1 SGHTA, CDR2 FQGNSA. V lost 1 base, J lost 3 bases, and 13 bases lay in between. The CDR3 runs to 16 residues. As DNA, the CDR3 is TGTGCCAGCAGCTTAGGTGTGGGGCTAAACAATCAGCCCCAGCATTTT. This codes for CASSLGVGLNNQPQHF.

This clone has more than one count but fewer than ten. The V call is TRBV13, the J call TRBJ1-4, with D possibly matching TRBD1 (6 bases). There are 15 residues in the CDR3. Looked up from germline, CDR1 is PRHDT and CDR2 is FYEKMQ (reference sequence). Trimming took 5 bases from V and 2 from J, leaving 12 bases between them. CDR3 nucleotides: TGTGCCAGCAGCCCCACAGGGCCCACTAATGAAAAACTGTTTTTT. This translates into CASSPTGPTNEKLFF. The variable domain in full, completed from reference TRBV13 and TRBJ1-4, reads AAGVIQSPRHLIKEKRETATLKCYPIPRHDTVYWYQQGPGQDPQFLISFYEKMQSDKGSIPDRFSAQQFSDYHSELNMSSLELGDSALYFCASSPTGPTNEKLFFGSGTQLSVL.

In its sample, this clone was seen many times. The CDR3: CAISGAADSETQYF. The CDR3 DNA reads as TGTGCCATCAGCGGAGCGGCAGATTCGGAGACCCAGTACTTC. This sequence joins TRBV10-3 and TRBJ2-5, with D perhaps matching TRBD2 (5 bases). Germline CDR1 and CDR2: ENHRY and SYGVKD. The V and J ends lost 6 bases and 5 bases respectively, with 16 bases between them. The CDR3 length is 14 residues.

The J gene is TRBJ2-7, the V gene TRBV9, with 7 bases aligning to TRBD1. The CDR3 runs to 15 residues. The trim removed 4 bases at V and 8 bases at J, leaving 15 bases unmatched. Germline assignment: CDR1 SGDLS and CDR2 YYNGEE. In DNA, the CDR3 is TGTGCCAGCAGCCCAACGGGACAGACCATTTATAAGCAGTACTTC. It yields the protein CASSPTGQTIYKQYF.

This clone was found a few times. The chain carries TRBV15 and TRBJ1-1, with a weak D call TRBD1 (5 bases). The CDR3 is 12 residues long. Germline V gives CDR1 LNHNV, CDR2 YYDKDF (reference sequence). Trimming removed 0 bases at V and 9 bases at J, with 8 bases between. The CDR3 is CATSRDRQKAFF. The DNA of the CDR3 is TGTGCCACCAGCAGAGACCGACAGAAAGCTTTCTTT. The variable domain in full, completed from reference TRBV15 and TRBJ1-1, reads DAMVIQNPRYQVTQFGKPVTLSCSQTLNHNVMYWYQQKSSQAPKLLFHYYDKDFNNEADTPDNFQSRRPNTSFCFLDIRSPGLGDTAMYLCATSRDRQKAFFGQGTRLTVV.